A selection of T cell receptor beta chains follows, all from one sample in a study of blood T cell repertoires in COVID-19. Sequenced by immunoSEQ multiplex PCR; TCRdb stores in-frame clones only, minus some. The repertoire holds roughly 110,000 clones, with about 80% as singletons. The material sequenced was peripheral blood. The receptors shown here come from a man aged 70 or older with acute or convalescent COVID-19. The CDR3 runs from the conserved cysteine through the conserved F or W. The D gene is left open where the match is weak. A clone size is listed for some rows: how often the clone was seen (once, few, many), or a class if it is expanded.

CDR3aa: CASSVPRQGAETQYF
CDR3nt: TGTGCCAGCAGCGTACCCCGACAGGGCGCGGAGACCCAGTACTTC
len: 15
d_gene: TRBD1
j_gene: TRBJ2-5
abundance: -
v_gene: TRBV7-8

CDR3aa: CASLKDRGFTGELFF
CDR3nt: TGTGCCAGCTTAAAGGACAGGGGATTTACCGGGGAGCTGTTTTTT
len: 15
d_gene: TRBD1
j_gene: TRBJ2-2
abundance: few
v_gene: TRBV2

CDR3aa: CASSYPTGGGAYEQFF
CDR3nt: TGTGCCAGCAGTTACCCGACTGGCGGGGGGGCGTATGAGCAGTTCTTC
len: 16
d_gene: TRBD2
j_gene: TRBJ2-1
abundance: -
v_gene: TRBV6-6

CDR3aa: CASSIASPDTQYF
CDR3nt: TGTGCCAGTAGTATAGCCTCTCCAGATACGCAGTATTTT
len: 13
d_gene: -
j_gene: TRBJ2-3
abundance: -
v_gene: TRBV19

CDR3aa: CASSHVLAGGPENIQYF
CDR3nt: TGTGCCAGCAGCCACGTACTAGCGGGGGGGCCTGAAAACATTCAGTACTTC
len: 17
d_gene: TRBD2
j_gene: TRBJ2-4
abundance: -
v_gene: TRBV3-1/TRBV3-2

CDR3aa: CASSTGDQPQHF
CDR3nt: TGTGCCAGCAGCACTGGAGATCAGCCCCAGCATTTT
len: 12
d_gene: -
j_gene: TRBJ1-5
abundance: -
v_gene: TRBV9

CDR3aa: CASSPRWTGLNTEAFF
CDR3nt: TGTGCCAGCAGCCCGAGATGGACAGGATTGAACACTGAAGCTTTCTTT
len: 16
d_gene: TRBD1
j_gene: TRBJ1-1
abundance: -
v_gene: TRBV3-1/TRBV3-2

CDR3aa: CATSRDLAGGNEQFF
CDR3nt: TGTGCCACCAGCAGAGACCTAGCGGGGGGCAATGAGCAGTTCTTC
len: 15
d_gene: TRBD2
j_gene: TRBJ2-1
abundance: -
v_gene: TRBV15

CDR3aa: CSARTASYEQYF
CDR3nt: TGCAGCGCTAGGACAGCAAGCTACGAGCAGTACTTC
len: 12
d_gene: -
j_gene: TRBJ2-7
abundance: few
v_gene: TRBV29-1

CDR3aa: CASSLGQGLDYEQYF
CDR3nt: TGCGCCAGCAGCTTGGGACAGGGTCTAGACTACGAGCAGTACTTC
len: 15
d_gene: TRBD1
j_gene: TRBJ2-7
abundance: -
v_gene: TRBV5-1

CDR3aa: CASTLRDSNTGELFF
CDR3nt: TGTGCCAGCACATTGAGGGACAGTAACACCGGGGAGCTGTTTTTT
len: 15
d_gene: TRBD1
j_gene: TRBJ2-2
abundance: once
v_gene: TRBV7-8

CDR3aa: CASKFSGTYEQYF
CDR3nt: TGTGCCAGTAAATTCAGCGGAACCTACGAGCAGTACTTC
len: 13
d_gene: -
j_gene: TRBJ2-7
abundance: few
v_gene: TRBV19

CDR3aa: CASSLGQTNTEAFF
CDR3nt: TGCGCCAGCAGCTTGGGACAGACGAACACTGAAGCTTTCTTT
len: 14
d_gene: -
j_gene: TRBJ1-1
abundance: -
v_gene: TRBV5-1

CDR3aa: CASSLDRVNYGYTF
CDR3nt: TGTGCCAGCAGCTTAGACAGGGTTAACTATGGCTACACCTTC
len: 14
d_gene: -
j_gene: TRBJ1-2
abundance: few
v_gene: TRBV7-9

CDR3aa: CASSSLTTGGTTDTQYF
CDR3nt: TGCGCCAGCAGCTCGTTAACGACAGGGGGGACCACAGATACGCAGTATTTT
len: 17
d_gene: TRBD1
j_gene: TRBJ2-3
abundance: -
v_gene: TRBV5-1

CDR3aa: CASSPRTGGGEKLFF
CDR3nt: TGTGCCAGCTCACCGCGGACAGGGGGCGGTGAAAAACTGTTTTTT
len: 15
d_gene: TRBD1
j_gene: TRBJ1-4
abundance: -
v_gene: TRBV18

CDR3aa: CASSQDRGNYGYTF
CDR3nt: TGTGCCAGCAGCCAAGATCGGGGGAACTATGGCTACACCTTC
len: 14
d_gene: -
j_gene: TRBJ1-2
abundance: few
v_gene: TRBV14

CDR3aa: CASSLVQGANTGELFF
CDR3nt: TGTGCCAGCAGCTTAGTTCAGGGGGCGAACACCGGGGAGCTGTTTTTT
len: 16
d_gene: TRBD1
j_gene: TRBJ2-2
abundance: once
v_gene: TRBV11-2

CDR3aa: CASRRDSSNIQYF
CDR3nt: TGTGCCAGTAGAAGGGACAGCTCAAACATTCAGTACTTC
len: 13
d_gene: TRBD1
j_gene: TRBJ2-4
abundance: -
v_gene: TRBV19

CDR3aa: CASSPGVGSPLHF
CDR3nt: TGTGCCAGCAGCCCAGGGGTGGGTTCACCCCTCCACTTT
len: 13
d_gene: -
j_gene: TRBJ1-6
abundance: -
v_gene: TRBV3-1/TRBV3-2

CDR3aa: CSASTGQTEAFF
CDR3nt: TGCAGCGCCTCGACAGGCCAAACTGAAGCTTTCTTT
len: 12
d_gene: -
j_gene: TRBJ1-1
abundance: -
v_gene: TRBV29-1

CDR3aa: CASSPTTDTQYF
CDR3nt: TGTGCCAGCAGCCCTACCACAGATACGCAGTATTTT
len: 12
d_gene: -
j_gene: TRBJ2-3
abundance: few
v_gene: TRBV16

CDR3aa: CASSGEDTQYF
CDR3nt: TGTGCCAGCAGCGGGGAGGATACGCAGTATTTT
len: 11
d_gene: -
j_gene: TRBJ2-3
abundance: -
v_gene: TRBV4-2

CDR3aa: CASSDTTAYEQYF
CDR3nt: TGTGCCAGCAGCGATACGACAGCCTACGAGCAGTACTTC
len: 13
d_gene: -
j_gene: TRBJ2-7
abundance: -
v_gene: TRBV21-1

CDR3aa: CASSSQDLSNTEAFF
CDR3nt: TGCGCCAGCAGCTCACAGGACCTATCGAACACTGAAGCTTTCTTT
len: 15
d_gene: -
j_gene: TRBJ1-1
abundance: -
v_gene: TRBV5-1

CDR3aa: CASSYVPRLGYEQYF
CDR3nt: TGTGCCAGCAGTTACGTCCCCCGACTGGGCTACGAGCAGTACTTC
len: 15
d_gene: -
j_gene: TRBJ2-7
abundance: -
v_gene: TRBV6-5

CDR3aa: CASSLAPGGNNQPQHF
CDR3nt: TGTGCCAGCAGCTTAGCGCCGGGGGGAAACAATCAGCCCCAGCATTTT
len: 16
d_gene: -
j_gene: TRBJ1-5
abundance: -
v_gene: TRBV7-8

CDR3aa: CASSLTGGAWTEAFF
CDR3nt: TGTGCCAGCAGCTTGACAGGGGGCGCGTGGACTGAAGCTTTCTTT
len: 15
d_gene: TRBD1
j_gene: TRBJ1-1
abundance: -
v_gene: TRBV7-3

CDR3aa: CASSARLCRQVNYGYTF
CDR3nt: TGTGCCAGCAGCGCCCGGTTGTGCAGACAGGTAAACTATGGCTACACCTTC
len: 17
d_gene: -
j_gene: TRBJ1-2
abundance: -
v_gene: TRBV21-1

CDR3aa: CASSPQRGLVTDTQYF
CDR3nt: TGTGCCAGCAGCCCCCAGCGGGGGTTAGTCACAGATACGCAGTATTTT
len: 16
d_gene: TRBD2
j_gene: TRBJ2-3
abundance: -
v_gene: TRBV2

CDR3aa: CASRAGRSTDTQYF
CDR3nt: TGTGCCAGCAGGGCGGGGCGATCCACAGATACGCAGTATTTT
len: 14
d_gene: -
j_gene: TRBJ2-3
abundance: once
v_gene: TRBV2

CDR3aa: CASSHSGGGFYNEQFF
CDR3nt: TGCGCCAGCAGCCATTCTGGGGGGGGGTTCTACAATGAGCAGTTCTTC
len: 16
d_gene: TRBD2
j_gene: TRBJ2-1
abundance: -
v_gene: TRBV4-3

CDR3aa: CASSRDRVDSPLHF
CDR3nt: TGTGCCAGCAGCCGGGACAGGGTCGATTCACCCCTCCACTTT
len: 14
d_gene: TRBD1
j_gene: TRBJ1-6
abundance: -
v_gene: TRBV3-1/TRBV3-2

CDR3aa: CASSSPEAGSYNEQFF
CDR3nt: TGTGCCAGCAGTTCCCCCGAGGCCGGCTCCTACAATGAGCAGTTCTTC
len: 16
d_gene: -
j_gene: TRBJ2-1
abundance: -
v_gene: TRBV6-6

CDR3aa: CASSIRQINEKLFF
CDR3nt: TGTGCCAGTAGTATAAGACAGATTAATGAAAAACTGTTTTTT
len: 14
d_gene: -
j_gene: TRBJ1-4
abundance: -
v_gene: TRBV19

CDR3aa: CASSRTGWNTEAFF
CDR3nt: TGTGCCAGTAGTCGGACAGGGTGGAACACTGAAGCTTTCTTT
len: 14
d_gene: TRBD1
j_gene: TRBJ1-1
abundance: -
v_gene: TRBV19

CDR3aa: CASRGEGNQHF
CDR3nt: TGTGCCAGCAGGGGGGAGGGCAACCAGCATTTT
len: 11
d_gene: -
j_gene: TRBJ1-5
abundance: -
v_gene: TRBV6-5

CDR3aa: CASSRPTGISGNTIYF
CDR3nt: TGTGCCAGCTCCCGCCCGACAGGGATCTCTGGAAACACCATATATTTT
len: 16
d_gene: TRBD1
j_gene: TRBJ1-3
abundance: few
v_gene: TRBV18

CDR3aa: CATSDAGDGQPQHF
CDR3nt: TGTGCCACCAGTGATGCCGGGGATGGTCAGCCCCAGCATTTT
len: 14
d_gene: -
j_gene: TRBJ1-5
abundance: -
v_gene: TRBV24-1

CDR3aa: CASSSLGGVAGLAEAFF
CDR3nt: TGTGCCAGCAGCTCCTTGGGGGGTGTAGCAGGGTTGGCTGAAGCTTTCTTT
len: 17
d_gene: -
j_gene: TRBJ1-1
abundance: -
v_gene: TRBV5-4

CDR3aa: CASSYAVGATNEKLFF
CDR3nt: TGTGCCAGCAGTTACGCGGTCGGGGCAACTAATGAAAAACTGTTTTTT
len: 16
d_gene: -
j_gene: TRBJ1-4
abundance: -
v_gene: TRBV6-2/TRBV6-3

CDR3aa: CASMRGDSSYEQYF
CDR3nt: TGTGCCAGTATGAGAGGAGACAGCTCCTACGAGCAGTACTTC
len: 14
d_gene: -
j_gene: TRBJ2-7
abundance: few
v_gene: TRBV19

CDR3aa: CGTGGSGNTIYF
CDR3nt: TGTGGAACAGGGGGCTCTGGAAACACCATATATTTT
len: 12
d_gene: TRBD1
j_gene: TRBJ1-3
abundance: once
v_gene: TRBV19